One sample yielded the 27 T cell receptor beta chains listed below, sequenced in a study of blood T cell repertoires in COVID-19. The table came from immunoSEQ multiplex PCR; TCRdb's copy has only in-frame clones and leaves some out. This table has 150,000 to 200,000 clones, roughly 86% appearing once. The sequencing input was peripheral blood. The receptors originated from a woman aged 50 to 65 with acute or convalescent COVID-19.

About this clone: The junction differs from germline at one of its ends, possibly a read error. J is TRBJ1-1 and V is TRBV29-1; 7 bases map to TRBD1. Germline V lookup: CDR1 SQVTM, CDR2 ANQGSEA. The CDR3 covers 13 residues. In DNA form, the CDR3 reads TGCAGCGTTAAAGACAGGGAAGGGATAGGAGCTTTCTTT. This sequence encodes CSVKDREGIGAFF.

The rearrangement uses TRBV7-2 and TRBJ1-1; 10 nucleotides match TRBD1. V dropped 4 bases and J dropped 4; count of bases not matched to a gene: 9. Germline V gene sequence: CDR1 SGHTA, CDR2 FQGNSA. This CDR3 region has 16 residues. In DNA form, the CDR3 reads TGTGCCAGCAGCTCTCAAAGTTGGACAGGGGGCACTGAAGCTTTCTTT. Translated, it gives CASSSQSWTGGTEAFF.

CDR3 protein: CAISLSSGVFQETQYF. In nucleotides, the CDR3 is TGTGCCATCAGTCTGTCTAGCGGAGTCTTTCAAGAGACCCAGTACTTC. This chain links TRBV10-3 with TRBJ2-5; 7 bases match TRBD2. V was clipped by 5 bases and J by 2 bases; unmatched bases: 11. Germline V gene sequence: CDR1 ENHRY, CDR2 SYGVKD. This CDR3 is built from 16 residues.

The chain uses TRBV5-1 and TRBJ2-7, with 14 positions matching TRBD2. V trimming: 3 bases; J trimming: 7 bases; junction bases outside the gene matches: 6. The CDR3 is 15 amino acids. Germline V gives CDR1 SGHRS, CDR2 YFSETQ. CDR3 region: CASSSTSGGAREQYF. The CDR3 coding sequence is TGCGCCAGCAGCTCGACTAGCGGGGGGGCCCGGGAGCAGTACTTC.

The chain carries TRBV11-2 and TRBJ2-5; the match to TRBD2 covers 11 bases. The CDR3 runs 16 residues. Germline assignment: CDR1 SGHAT and CDR2 FQNNGV. Trimming cost V 5 bases and J 7 bases; bases outside gene matches: 12. CDR3 coding DNA: TGTGCCAGCAGCACCGTAGCGGGAGGGTTTGGTAGGACCCAGTACTTC. Translation: CASSTVAGGFGRTQYF. Drawing the rest from reference TRBV11-2 and TRBJ2-5, the complete variable domain is EAGVAQSPRYKIIEKRQSVAFWCNPISGHATLYWYQQILGQGPKLLIQFQNNGVVDDSQLPKDRFSAERLKGVDSTLKIQPAKLEDSAVYLCASSTVAGGFGRTQYFGPGTRLLVL.

This clone was seen just once. This CDR3 reads CASSATGGNQPQHF. The CDR3 bases are TGTGCCAGCAGCGCTACAGGGGGTAATCAGCCCCAGCATTTT. The chain uses TRBV7-2 and TRBJ1-5, with 8 bases identical to TRBD1. V lost 5 bases to trimming and J lost 4 bases; unmatched junction nucleotides: 4. The length of the CDR3 is 14 residues. CDR1 is SGHTA and CDR2 is FQGNSA in the germline V gene.

This rearrangement joins TRBV4-3 to TRBJ2-1; D gene unclear. Germline V lookup: CDR1 LGHNA, CDR2 YSLEER. V lost 3 bases, J lost 8 bases, and 5 bases lay in between. The CDR3 consists of 11 residues. CDR3 nucleotide sequence: TGCGCCAGCAGCCAGAGCGATGAGCAGTTCTTC. Its translation is CASSQSDEQFF.

The chain joins TRBV2 to TRBJ2-7; tentative D call: TRBD2 (6 bases). V lost 8 bases and J lost 2, with 16 bases in between. This CDR3 is built from 14 residues. The germline gives CDR1 SNHLY, CDR2 FYNNEI. The CDR3 DNA reads TGTGCCAGCGAGCGCGGGACCGATACCTACGAGCAGTACTTC. Translated, it gives CASERGTDTYEQYF.

The chain is built from TRBV24-1 and TRBJ1-4; perhaps TRBD1 as D (5 bases). This CDR3 is 13 amino acids long. V lost 12 bases to trimming and J lost 5 bases, with 15 bases between them. The germline gives CDR1 KGHDR, CDR2 SFDVKD. The CDR3 sequence is CAVQEPLNEKLFF. CDR3 sequence (DNA): TGTGCCGTACAGGAACCTCTAAATGAAAAACTGTTTTTT.

The V and J genes are TRBV19 and TRBJ2-2; 11 nucleotides agree with TRBD2. Germline V gives CDR1 LNHDA, CDR2 SQIVND (reference sequence). The CDR3 runs 16 residues. The V gene end was trimmed by 4 bases and the J gene end by 5 bases; junction bases not matched to a gene: 6. Written as DNA, the CDR3 is TGTGCCAGTAGTACTCCTAGCGGGAGGTTAACCGGGGAGCTGTTTTTT. Protein product: CASSTPSGRLTGELFF. Drawing the rest from reference TRBV19 and TRBJ2-2, the complete variable domain is DGGITQSPKYLFRKEGQNVTLSCEQNLNHDAMYWYRQDPGQGLRLIYYSQIVNDFQKGDIAEGYSVSREKKESFPLTVTSAQKNPTAFYLCASSTPSGRLTGELFFGEGSRLTVL.

The chain recombines TRBV9 with TRBJ2-3; TRBD2 agrees at 12 bases. Germline values: CDR1 SGDLS, CDR2 YYNGEE. The ends lost 3 bases at V and 6 bases at J; junction bases unmatched: 11. This CDR3 spans 17 amino acids. The CDR3 coding sequence is TGTGCCAGCAGCGCCCAATCTAGCGGGAGGGCCTCGGATACGCAGTATTTT. Its protein product is CASSAQSSGRASDTQYF.

The V call is TRBV7-2, the J call TRBJ2-7; D may be TRBD1 (5 bases). CDR1 is SGHTA, CDR2 FQGNSA, per germline. There are 16 residues in the CDR3. Trimming left V 0 bases short and J 5 bases short, with 17 bases between. CDR3 loop: CASSLAPWGQFHEQYF. The CDR3 DNA follows: TGTGCCAGCAGCTTAGCTCCTTGGGGCCAATTCCACGAGCAGTACTTC.

This chain joins TRBV10-3 and TRBJ1-3, with D tentatively TRBD1 (5 bases). The CDR3 length is 15 residues. The germline V gene encodes CDR1 ENHRY and CDR2 SYGVKD. Trimming removed 6 bases from V and 4 bases from J, with 16 bases in between. In DNA form, the CDR3 reads TGTGCCATCAGCCCTGCAGGGTCAGAAGGAAACACCATATATTTT. Its translation: CAISPAGSEGNTIYF.

The J gene is TRBJ1-2, the V gene TRBV18; the match to TRBD1 covers 9 bases. Per germline, CDR1 KGHSH and CDR2 LQKENI. The V and J ends lost 4 bases and 3 bases, in that order; junction bases with no gene match: 3. The CDR3 consists of 14 residues. CDR3 sequence: CASSLGQGDYGYTF. Here the CDR3 DNA reads TGTGCCAGCTCACTGGGACAGGGAGACTATGGCTACACCTTC.

The J gene is TRBJ1-2, the V gene TRBV27; 10 nucleotides line up with TRBD1. Germline V gene sequence: CDR1 MNHEY, CDR2 SMNVEV (reference sequence). The CDR3 loop spans 17 amino acids. J gave up 3 bases and V 4 bases, and 11 bases lay outside the gene matches. The CDR3 nucleotides read TGTGCCAGCAGTTCGATCGGACAGGGGGGAGCCGACTATGGCTACACCTTC. It translates to CASSSIGQGGADYGYTF.

The J gene is TRBJ2-7, the V gene TRBV18, with 11 bases fitting TRBD2. The CDR3 loop spans 16 amino acids. V lost 3 bases to trimming and J lost 4 bases; unmatched junction nucleotides: 8. Germline assignment: CDR1 KGHSH and CDR2 LQKENI. The CDR3 region has the DNA TGTGCCAGCTCACCTATGGGACTAGCGGAACTGTACGAGCAGTACTTC. It specifies CASSPMGLAELYEQYF.

The chain carries TRBV12-3 or TRBV12-4 and TRBJ1-4; possible D gene TRBD1, 6 bases. Trimming took 2 bases from V and 9 from J, leaving 10 bases between them. CDR3 length: 13 residues. CDR3: CASSLYGQQKLFF. In nucleotides, the CDR3 is TGTGCCAGCAGTTTATACGGACAGCAAAAACTGTTTTTT.

The chain combines TRBV4-2 with TRBJ2-7; TRBD2 matches 7 bases. With V trimmed by 4 bases and J by 0 bases, 9 bases remained unmatched. The CDR3 has 16 amino acids. Per the germline V gene, CDR1 is LGHNA and CDR2 is YNFKEQ. CDR3 sequence reads: CASSLEAGLLSYEQYF. The CDR3 DNA reads as TGTGCCAGCAGCCTCGAAGCGGGGCTCCTCTCCTACGAGCAGTACTTC.

This chain connects TRBV19 to TRBJ1-5, with 7 bases fitting TRBD1. There are 17 residues in the CDR3. V was clipped by 5 bases and J by 2 bases; unmatched bases: 12. Germline V gives CDR1 LNHDA, CDR2 SQIVND (reference sequence). CDR3 sequence (DNA): TGTGCCAGTAGTGCTCGCGACAGGGAATGGGGCAATCAGCCCCAGCATTTT. It codes for CASSARDREWGNQPQHF.

The CDR3: CSVAKGQEKNIQYF. CDR3 sequence (DNA): TGCAGCGTTGCTAAGGGACAGGAAAAAAACATTCAGTACTTC. The chain uses TRBV29-1 and TRBJ2-4, with TRBD1 identical over 8 bases. The CDR3 runs to 14 residues. Germline CDR1 reads SQVTM; CDR2 reads ANQGSEA. Trimming took 4 bases from V and 4 from J; bases not matched to a gene: 6.

The gene calls are TRBV29-1 and TRBJ2-1, with D possibly TRBD1 on 5 matching bases. CDR3 length equals 14 residues. Trimming cost V 7 bases and J 1 base, with 14 bases left between them. Germline V lookup: CDR1 SQVTM, CDR2 ANQGSEA. CDR3 bases: TGCAGCGCTTTCTTGGGGCTATCCTACAATGAGCAGTTCTTC. Its protein product is CSAFLGLSYNEQFF.

The chain employs TRBV7-6 and TRBJ2-1, with D maybe TRBD2 (5 bases). V was shortened by 0 bases and J by 4 bases, with 10 bases between the two germline ends. The length of the CDR3 is 15 residues. The V gene's germline CDR1 is SGHVS and CDR2 FNYEAQ. The CDR3 DNA reads TGTGCCAGCAGCTTAGCGGGAGAGGTATACAATGAGCAGTTCTTC. It translates to CASSLAGEVYNEQFF. The whole variable domain, filled in from reference TRBV7-6 and TRBJ2-1, reads GAGVSQSPRYKVTKRGQDVALRCDPISGHVSLYWYRQALGQGPEFLTYFNYEAQQDKSGLPNDRFSAERPEGSISTLTIQRTEQRDSAMYRCASSLAGEVYNEQFFGPGTRLTVL.

V and J are TRBV19 and TRBJ2-7, with 9 bases lining up with TRBD1. Germline CDR1 reads LNHDA; CDR2 reads SQIVND (reference sequence). J gave up 3 bases and V 5 bases, and 8 bases lay outside the gene matches. The CDR3 covers 15 residues. This CDR3 is CASSRTGETLYEQYF. CDR3 nucleotides: TGTGCCAGTAGTCGGACAGGGGAAACTCTCTACGAGCAGTACTTC.

The J gene is TRBJ1-5, the V gene TRBV19; D uncertain. Germline V gene data show CDR1 as LNHDA and CDR2 as SQIVND (reference sequence). Trimming shortened V by 3 bases and J by 7 bases, and 10 bases separated the two germline ends. This CDR3 has 13 residues. CDR3 DNA: TGTGCCAGTAGTATCTCGGGAGGCCAGCCCCAGCATTTT. Encoded protein: CASSISGGQPQHF.

The rearrangement joins TRBV14 to TRBJ2-7; the D gene is possibly TRBD2 (5 bases). V shed 1 base and J shed 1 base, with 14 bases lying between them. The CDR3 spans 16 residues. CDR1 and CDR2 from the germline V gene are SGHDN and FVKESK. CDR3 sequence reads: CASSQVREWSSYEQYF. The DNA of the CDR3 is TGTGCCAGCAGCCAAGTGAGGGAGTGGTCGTCCTACGAGCAGTACTTC. Full variable domain (remainder filled in from reference TRBV14 and TRBJ2-7): EAGVTQFPSHSVIEKGQTVTLRCDPISGHDNLYWYRRVMGKEIKFLLHFVKESKQDESGMPNNRFLAERTGGTYSTLKVQPAELEDSGVYFCASSQVREWSSYEQYFGPGTRLTVT.

Written as DNA, the CDR3 is TGTGCCAGCAGCTTGGCATTAGCGGGGGGTCGGGAGCAGTTCTTC. The encoded protein is CASSLALAGGREQFF. The chain combines TRBV5-4 with TRBJ2-1; 10 positions agree with TRBD2. J gave up 10 bases and V 0 bases, and 7 bases lay outside the gene matches. CDR1 SGHNT and CDR2 YYREEE come from the germline V gene (reference sequence). The CDR3 is made up of 15 amino acids. The full variable domain, rest sourced from reference TRBV5-4 and TRBJ2-1, is ETGVTQSPTHLIKTRGQQVTLRCSSQSGHNTVSWYQQALGQGPQFIFQYYREEENGRGNFPPRFSGLQFPNYSSELNVNALELDDSALYLCASSLALAGGREQFFGPGTRLTVL.

This chain joins TRBV6-5 and TRBJ1-1; unclear D gene. Trimming shortened V by 6 bases and J by 2 bases, and 13 bases separated the two germline ends. The CDR3 covers 14 residues. Germline-derived CDR1 and CDR2 are MNHEY and SVGAGI. The CDR3: CASSSPSSNTEAFF. The CDR3 DNA sequence: TGTGCCAGCAGCTCCCCTTCGAGCAACACTGAAGCTTTCTTT.